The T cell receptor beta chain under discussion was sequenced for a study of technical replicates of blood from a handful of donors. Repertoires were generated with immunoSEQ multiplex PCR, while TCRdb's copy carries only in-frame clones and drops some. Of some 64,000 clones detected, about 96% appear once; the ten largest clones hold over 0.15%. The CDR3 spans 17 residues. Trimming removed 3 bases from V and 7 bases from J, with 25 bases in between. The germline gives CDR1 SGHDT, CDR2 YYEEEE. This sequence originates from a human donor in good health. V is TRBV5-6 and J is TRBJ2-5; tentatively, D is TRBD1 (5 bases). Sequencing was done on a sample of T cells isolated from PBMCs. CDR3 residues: CASSSKGSSVRTGTQYF. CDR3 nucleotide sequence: TGTGCCAGCAGCTCGAAGGGGTCTTCCGTTCGAACGGGGACCCAGTACTTC. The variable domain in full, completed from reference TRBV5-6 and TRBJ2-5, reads DAGVTQSPTHLIKTRGQQVTLRCSPKSGHDTVSWYQQALGQGPQFIFQYYEEEERQRGNFPDRFSGHQFPNYSSELNVNALLLGDSALYLCASSSKGSSVRTGTQYFGPGTRLLVL.